This TCR beta chain was recorded in a study of T cells in Graves' hyperthyroidism and ophthalmopathy. Regarding the study as a whole: Most clonotypes expanded in thyroid above 0.001 were likewise present in blood. Ophthalmopathy, as predicted by the model, came a median 6.5 months after the prediction.

This clonotype was seen more than once but under ten times. Its antigen is not identified. Orbital computed tomography, thyroid ultrasound, serum thyroxine and TRAb, and clinical symptoms together informed the diagnoses. V gave up 5 bases and J gave up 10 bases, with 15 bases separating them. There are 14 residues in the CDR3. From germline, CDR1 is MNHNS and CDR2 SASEGT. Amplification of TCR beta CDR3 regions used RNA as the template. The primer set for the first-round RT-PCR of the TCR CDR3 was HTBI. MiXCR, applied by TCRdb to the multiplex PCR reads, yields one record per CDR3 protein. This table holds around 340,000 distinct CDR3 sequences, about 15% found once.

This TCR was sampled from a man under 40 with Graves' hyperthyroidism. Sequencing was performed on blood. The genes are TRBV6-1 and TRBJ1-6, with D unresolved. CDR3: CASSPEVGRSPLHF. In DNA form, the CDR3 reads TGTGCCAGCAGTCCGGAGGTTGGTCGGTCACCCCTCCACTTT.